This is a list of T cell receptor beta chains from one sample in a study of regulatory T cells in long-lasting Graves disease. Using its own MiXCR run on the multiplex PCR reads, TCRdb lists one record per CDR3 protein. The sample yields 700,000 or so distinct CDR3 sequences, 25% to 30% seen once. The sample was peripheral blood mononuclear cells (PBMCs), taken when the disease was refractory, from a patient treated with antithyroid drugs. The receptors derive from a female donor with Graves disease. Each CDR3 is given with its conserved first and last residue. D genes are given only for firm matches. Expanded clones get a size class; other rows say once, few or many, or leave the size out.

TRBD1	TRBV5-1	.	TRBJ1-2	14	CASSPNRKTGSLYF	TGTGCCAGCAGCCCTAACCGGAAGACAGGGAGCCTATACTTC
.	TRBV18	.	TRBJ2-1	14	CASSPPVEYNEQFF	TGTGCCAGCTCACCACCGGTAGAGTACAATGAGCAGTTCTTC
.	TRBV7-2	few	TRBJ2-7	15	CASSSRPPLGYEQYF	TGTGCCAGCAGCTCAAGACCACCTTTGGGCTACGAGCAGTACTTC
TRBD1	TRBV10-3	.	TRBJ1-2	14	CAITRTGGSYGYTF	TGTGCCATCACCAGGACAGGGGGGAGCTATGGCTACACCTTC
.	TRBV12-3/TRBV12-4	.	TRBJ2-6	15	CASSFVVSGANVLTF	TGTGCCAGCAGTTTCGTGGTCTCTGGGGCCAACGTCCTGACTTTC
.	TRBV7-7	.	TRBJ1-4	15	CASSLGSGPGEKLFF	TGTGCCAGCAGCTTAGGTTCAGGGCCGGGTGAAAAACTGTTTTTT
.	TRBV20-1	many	TRBJ2-2	16	CSARPLASFFPGELFF	TGCAGTGCTAGGCCCCTCGCTAGCTTTTTCCCCGGGGAGCTGTTTTTT
TRBD1	TRBV30	few	TRBJ1-2	15	CAWSVLGQGAYGYTF	TGTGCCTGGAGTGTACTGGGACAGGGGGCTTACGGCTACACCTTC
.	TRBV18	few	TRBJ2-7	14	CASSPRAGAYEQYF	TGTGCCAGCTCACCCCGGGCCGGGGCCTACGAGCAGTACTTC
.	TRBV5-1	.	TRBJ2-7	18	CAGSLEARPTDRRYEQYF	TGCGCCGGCAGCTTGGAAGCCAGGCCCACTGACCGACGCTACGAGCAGTACTTC
.	TRBV5-1	once	TRBJ2-3	16	CASSLARTPRTDTQYF	TGCGCCAGCAGCTTGGCCCGGACACCCCGCACAGATACGCAGTATTTT
.	TRBV28	.	TRBJ1-1	14	CASSFQGGGTEAFF	TGTGCCAGCAGTTTCCAGGGCGGCGGCACTGAAGCTTTCTTT
.	TRBV6-9	few	TRBJ1-2	13	CASSYGSTGGYTF	TGTGCCAGCAGTTACGGCAGCACAGGGGGCTACACCTTC
.	TRBV11-2	once	TRBJ1-2	15	CASSSVRKGTYGYTF	TGTGCCAGCAGCTCCGTAAGGAAGGGGACCTATGGCTACACCTTC
.	TRBV5-5	.	TRBJ1-2	14	CASSLAGGAEGYTF	TGTGCCAGCAGCTTGGCCGGGGGGGCTGAAGGCTACACCTTC
.	TRBV12-3/TRBV12-4	few	TRBJ1-6	12	CASSFPGTPLHF	TGTGCCAGCAGTTTCCCGGGGACACCCCTCCACTTT
TRBD2	TRBV6-1	.	TRBJ2-7	14	CASRLAGNAYEQYF	TGTGCCAGCAGACTAGCGGGGAACGCCTACGAGCAGTACTTC
.	TRBV30	.	TRBJ2-7	13	CAWSVGVGYEQYF	TGTGCCTGGAGCGTCGGGGTTGGCTACGAGCAGTACTTC
.	TRBV5-1	.	TRBJ2-1	13	CARTPGLNNEQFF	TGCGCCAGAACCCCGGGTCTCAACAATGAGCAGTTCTTC
TRBD1	TRBV6-1	few	TRBJ1-2	14	CASRQQGDPYGYTF	TGTGCCAGCAGACAACAGGGGGATCCATATGGCTACACCTTC
.	TRBV5-5	.	TRBJ1-1	15	CASSLAVMGNTEAFF	TGTGCCAGCAGCTTGGCGGTTATGGGGAACACTGAAGCTTTCTTT
TRBD1	TRBV20-1	few	TRBJ2-7	13	CSAPRTGTYEQYF	TGCAGTGCTCCCCGGACAGGGACCTACGAGCAGTACTTC